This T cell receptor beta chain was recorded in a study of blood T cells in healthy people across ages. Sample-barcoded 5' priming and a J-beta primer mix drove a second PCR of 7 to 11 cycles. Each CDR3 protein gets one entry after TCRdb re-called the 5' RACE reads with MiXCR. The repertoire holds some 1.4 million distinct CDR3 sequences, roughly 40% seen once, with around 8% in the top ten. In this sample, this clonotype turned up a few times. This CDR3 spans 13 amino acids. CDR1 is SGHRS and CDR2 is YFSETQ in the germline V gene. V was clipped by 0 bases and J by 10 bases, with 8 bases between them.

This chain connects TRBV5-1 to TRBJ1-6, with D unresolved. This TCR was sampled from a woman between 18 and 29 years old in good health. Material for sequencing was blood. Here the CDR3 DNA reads TGCGCCAGCAGCTTGGAGGGAGGATCACCCCTCCACTTT. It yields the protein CASSLEGGSPLHF. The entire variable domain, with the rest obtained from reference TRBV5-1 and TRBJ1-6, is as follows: KAGVTQTPRYLIKTRGQQVTLSCSPISGHRSVSWYQQTPGQGLQFLFEYFSETQRNKGNFPGRFSGRQFSNSRSEMNVSTLELGDSALYLCASSLEGGSPLHFGNGTRLTVT.